A selection of T cell receptor beta chains follows, all from one sample in a study of control samples from healthy donors and cancer patients. Here immunoSEQ multiplex PCR was the method, and the copy in TCRdb shows in-frame clones only, minus some. The repertoire holds 80,000 to 85,000 clones, approximately 91% seen once, with around 6% in the top ten. The sample was blood. These receptors were obtained from a woman aged 50 to 60 in good health. CDR3s include the opening cysteine and the closing phenylalanine or tryptophan. D genes are given only for firm matches. For some rows the clone size is stated as once, few or many, or as a class when expanded; others skip it.

j_gene: TRBJ2-7; abundance: .; v_gene: TRBV5-5; d_gene: TRBD1; CDR3nt: TGTGCCAGCTCAAGACAGGGGGCGGGCGAGCAGTACTTC; CDR3aa: CASSRQGAGEQYF
j_gene: TRBJ2-7; abundance: few; v_gene: TRBV7-2; d_gene: .; CDR3nt: TGTGCCAGCAGCTCCTTAAGGAATAGCTACGAGCAGTACTTC; CDR3aa: CASSSLRNSYEQYF
j_gene: TRBJ1-5; abundance: once; v_gene: TRBV30; d_gene: .; CDR3nt: TGTGCCTGGAGTGTGGCTTCATATCAGCCCCAGCATTTT; CDR3aa: CAWSVASYQPQHF
j_gene: TRBJ2-6; abundance: .; v_gene: TRBV27; d_gene: .; CDR3nt: TGTGCCAGCAGTCCGGGGGGCGTTGGGGCCAACGTCCTGACTTTC; CDR3aa: CASSPGGVGANVLTF
j_gene: TRBJ1-3; abundance: .; v_gene: TRBV9; d_gene: .; CDR3nt: TGTGCCAGCAGCGTAGACCCAAGTGGAAACACCATATATTTT; CDR3aa: CASSVDPSGNTIYF
j_gene: TRBJ2-2; abundance: .; v_gene: TRBV27; d_gene: .; CDR3nt: TGTGCCAGCAGTTTGTCCAGGAACACCGGGGAGCTGTTTTTT; CDR3aa: CASSLSRNTGELFF
j_gene: TRBJ1-2; abundance: .; v_gene: TRBV24-1; d_gene: .; CDR3nt: TGTGCCACCAGTGAAGGACCCCTCAACGGGGGCTACACCTTC; CDR3aa: CATSEGPLNGGYTF
j_gene: TRBJ1-1; abundance: .; v_gene: TRBV18; d_gene: .; CDR3nt: TGTGCCAGCTCACCGGGACCTACGAACACTGAAGCTTTCTTT; CDR3aa: CASSPGPTNTEAFF
j_gene: TRBJ2-3; abundance: .; v_gene: TRBV5-6; d_gene: TRBD1; CDR3nt: TGTGCCAGCAGCGTGGACAGGTTGACGATCACAGATACGCAGTATTTT; CDR3aa: CASSVDRLTITDTQYF
j_gene: TRBJ2-4; abundance: .; v_gene: TRBV2; d_gene: .; CDR3nt: TGTGCCAGCACGATTGGGACTTTAGCCAAAAACATTCAGTACTTC; CDR3aa: CASTIGTLAKNIQYF
j_gene: TRBJ1-4; abundance: .; v_gene: TRBV2; d_gene: TRBD1; CDR3nt: TGTGCCAGCAGTAATTACAGGGGTAATGAAAAACTGTTTTTT; CDR3aa: CASSNYRGNEKLFF
j_gene: TRBJ1-2; abundance: .; v_gene: TRBV7-2; d_gene: .; CDR3nt: TGTGCCAGCAGCTTTACCAGGGCTGAAGGCTACACCTTC; CDR3aa: CASSFTRAEGYTF
j_gene: TRBJ1-6; abundance: .; v_gene: TRBV11-2; d_gene: .; CDR3nt: TGTGCCAGCAGCTCAGGCCCTGCTAATTCACCCCTCCACTTT; CDR3aa: CASSSGPANSPLHF
j_gene: TRBJ2-5; abundance: .; v_gene: TRBV3-1/TRBV3-2; d_gene: .; CDR3nt: TGTGCCAGCAGCCAAGGTGGGACTGGGTTAGAGACCCAGTACTTC; CDR3aa: CASSQGGTGLETQYF
j_gene: TRBJ2-7; abundance: .; v_gene: TRBV14; d_gene: .; CDR3nt: TGTGCCAGCAGCCAAGTTCACGAGCAGTACTTC; CDR3aa: CASSQVHEQYF
j_gene: TRBJ1-4; abundance: .; v_gene: TRBV3-1/TRBV3-2; d_gene: .; CDR3nt: TGTGCCAGCAGCGCTATCAGTCTCCCTAATGAAAAACTGTTTTTT; CDR3aa: CASSAISLPNEKLFF
j_gene: TRBJ2-7; abundance: .; v_gene: TRBV19; d_gene: .; CDR3nt: TGTGCCAGTAGTATCCCGCCCGGCGAGCAGTACTTC; CDR3aa: CASSIPPGEQYF
j_gene: TRBJ2-1; abundance: .; v_gene: TRBV5-1; d_gene: TRBD1; CDR3nt: TGCGCCAGCAGGTTGACAGGGGATGAGCAGTTCTTC; CDR3aa: CASRLTGDEQFF